The entry below gives a single T cell receptor (beta chain) sequence along with its context. Its antigen is not identified. The ends were cut back, 6 bases at V and 8 bases at J, with 13 bases in the middle. CDR3 length: 11 residues. Germline V gene data show CDR1 as DFQATT and CDR2 as SNEGSKA (reference sequence). This entry belongs to a study of cytomegalovirus exposure and HLA in healthy donors. Study observations and caveats: In a later analysis, DRB1 alleles had the most associated TCRs; HLA-C alleles the fewest. Cytomegalovirus association was listed for 164 TCR beta chains.

PCR employed 60 Vbeta and 13 Jbeta primers. Profiled with immunoSEQ multiplex PCR; TCRdb holds only in-frame clones, not every one. The sample features just under 60,000 clones, with 3.5% to 4.5% in its top ten. The sequenced sample was PBMCs. The rearrangement links TRBV20-1 to TRBJ1-2, with no clear D. The sequence was obtained from a male donor in good health and CMV-seronegative. The DNA of the CDR3 is TGCAGTGCAGGACGAAGCGGGGGCTACACCTTC. This sequence encodes CSAGRSGGYTF.